This TCR beta chain was sequenced during a study of blood T cell repertoires in COVID-19. Across the study: Donors in the United States, Italy and Spain gave samples during acute or convalescent COVID-19. The analysed material was cDNA or gDNA that came from T cells, B-cell-depleted T cells, or PBMCs.

In the original analysis: Cell counts per sample came from amplifying reference gene primers. The data were produced by immunoSEQ multiplex PCR, yet TCRdb's version contains in-frame clones alone and is incomplete. The V and J calls and clone size are taken from that table; D and trimming were inferred from the DNA. The sample lists some 74,000 clones, approximately 88% occurring once. The TCR sequence derives from an elderly woman with acute or convalescent COVID-19. The source material was peripheral blood.

CDR3 sequence: CASSQVGVYEQYF. The CDR3 DNA reads as TGTGCCAGCAGCCAAGTAGGAGTTTACGAGCAGTACTTC. This chain links TRBV3-1 (or the pseudogene TRBV3-2) with TRBJ2-7; no clear D. Germline lookup yields CDR1 LGHDT and CDR2 YNNKEL (reference sequence). V shed 1 base and J shed 4 bases, with 8 bases lying between them. The CDR3 is 13 residues long.